The clone carrying this T cell receptor (beta chain) appeared many times. Germline CDR1 GTSNPN, CDR2 SVGIG (reference sequence). V was trimmed by 0 bases and J by 2 bases, leaving 8 bases between them. The CDR3 has 13 amino acids. Previously reported methods and listed TCR primers produced the bulk TCR libraries. TCRdb re-analysed the PCR reads in MiXCR, keeping a single row per CDR3 protein. The sample yields 85,000 to 100,000 distinct CDR3 sequences, 20% to 25% seen once. The data were taken from a study of molecular identifiers for immune sequencing clone quantification. Specimen: naive CD8+ T cells from blood, with Jurkat cell RNA spiked in. Subset denoted: FACS-sorted CD8+CD4-CCR7+CD45RA+ naive T cells. The chain uses TRBV30 and TRBJ2-7; a weak D match, TRBD1 (5 bases). This clonotype was obtained from a human donor in good health. Some libraries in this study had Jurkat cell RNA spiked in. The DNA for the CDR3 is TGTGCCTGGAGTGTAAGGGGCCCCTACGAGCAGTACTTC. Its protein is CAWSVRGPYEQYF.